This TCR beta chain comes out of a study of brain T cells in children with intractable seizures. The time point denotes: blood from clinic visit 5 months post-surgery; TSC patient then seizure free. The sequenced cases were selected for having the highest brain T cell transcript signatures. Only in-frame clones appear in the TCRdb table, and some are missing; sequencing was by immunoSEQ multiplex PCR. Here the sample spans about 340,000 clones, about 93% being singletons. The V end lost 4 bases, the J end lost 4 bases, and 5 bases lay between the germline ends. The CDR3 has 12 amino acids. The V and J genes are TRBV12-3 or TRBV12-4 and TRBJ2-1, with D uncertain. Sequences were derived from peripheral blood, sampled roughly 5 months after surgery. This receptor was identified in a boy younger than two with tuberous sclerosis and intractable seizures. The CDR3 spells CASSSGYNEQFF. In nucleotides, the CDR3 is TGTGCCAGCAGTTCTGGGTACAATGAGCAGTTCTTC.